This entry features one TCR beta chain sequence. As yet, its antigen is unknown. The CDR3 loop spans 15 amino acids. Germline V gives CDR1 MNHNY, CDR2 SVGAGI (reference sequence). V was cut by 4 bases and J by 8 bases, with 15 bases left in between. Noted time point: week 23, last vaccination. Each vaccine dose was 300 ug of mutant IDH1 20-mer peptide, with topical imiquimod. Each astrocytoma in the donors was new, WHO grade 3 or 4, IDH1-mutant and ATRX-lost. The source of the sample is a study of a mutant IDH1 vaccine in newly diagnosed glioma. Study overall: Sex among treated patients split 62.5% male, around 38% female; mean age was about 43 years. Receipt of radiotherapy, temozolomide, or both preceded the study, and most received both.

Method: immunoSEQ multiplex PCR; TCRdb's copy keeps in-frame clones and lacks some. The profile covers around 56,000 clones, with about 81% appearing a single time and roughly 8.4% taken by the ten largest. Overall study findings and caveats: Top peripheral T cell clonotype shifts appeared unrelated to pseudoprogression.

The sequencing here drew on PBMCs, taken from a glioma patient whose treatment included an IDH1 peptide vaccine. The receptor was derived from a woman aged 35 to 49 with glioma. Some clones in this sample may be carry-over from other donors' samples. The rearrangement uses TRBV6-6 and TRBJ1-6; weak D call: TRBD1 (5 bases). The CDR3 coding sequence is TGTGCCAGCAGTTTGTCTGTGGGACCAGATTCACCCCTCCACTTT. This sequence encodes CASSLSVGPDSPLHF.